This T cell receptor (beta chain) was profiled in a study of blood T cells in healthy people across ages. Study-wide background: Roughly one uniquely barcoded beta molecule per two T cells was captured. Study results and limitations: A greater number of naive CD4+ cells and higher diversity distinguished long-lived donors from aged donors.

All donors came from Russia, were Caucasian and healthy, and spanned ages about 6 to 100. This clonotype has more than one count but fewer than ten. As yet, its antigen is unknown. Germline assignment: CDR1 ENHRY and CDR2 SYGVKD. The CDR3 sequence is 12 residues long. V was clipped by 8 bases and J by 5 bases, with 10 bases between them. A second PCR, run for roughly 7 to 12 cycles, used a sample-barcoded 5' primer plus a J-beta primer mix. Each cDNA molecule carried a tag from a template-switch adaptor that contained 12 random nucleotides. MiXCR, run by TCRdb on the 5' RACE reads, gives a single entry per CDR3 protein. This table holds approximately 880,000 distinct CDR3 sequences, 45% to 50% found once.

The sequence derives from a man younger than 40 in good health. The chain uses TRBV10-3 and TRBJ1-5; D is unresolved. Sequenced sample: blood. The CDR3 region has the DNA TGTGCCATCTCACCGAGCGATCAGCCCCAGCATTTT. Amino acids: CAISPSDQPQHF.